A selection of T cell receptor beta chains follows, all from one sample in a study of blood T cell repertoires in COVID-19. The method was immunoSEQ multiplex PCR; TCRdb's version includes in-frame clones alone and lacks a portion of them. The repertoire has some 180,000 clones, about 81% of them found once; the top ten carry approximately 7.8%. The sequenced sample consisted of peripheral blood. These TCRs come from a woman in her sixties with COVID-19, enrolled during active disease. CDR3s include the opening cysteine and the closing phenylalanine or tryptophan. Fields, in order: D gene, J gene, clone size, V gene, CDR3 length, CDR3 protein, CDR3 DNA. A D gene is named only where the DNA matches it firmly. The size of a clone is reported for some rows only, either as once, few or many, or as a class for expanded clones.

d_gene: -; j_gene: TRBJ1-5; abundance: -; v_gene: TRBV10-1; len: 13; CDR3aa: CASKQGAYQPQHF; CDR3nt: TGCGCCAGCAAACAGGGAGCGTATCAGCCCCAGCATTTT
d_gene: TRBD2; j_gene: TRBJ2-7; abundance: -; v_gene: TRBV19; len: 15; CDR3aa: CASRNPGLAGGEQYF; CDR3nt: TGTGCCAGTAGAAACCCCGGACTAGCGGGAGGCGAGCAGTACTTC
d_gene: -; j_gene: TRBJ1-2; abundance: -; v_gene: TRBV30; len: 10; CDR3aa: CAWGTRGPTF; CDR3nt: TGTGCCTGGGGTACAAGGGGTCCCACCTTC
d_gene: -; j_gene: TRBJ1-5; abundance: -; v_gene: TRBV10-1; len: 14; CDR3aa: CAEPLRGVDQPQHF; CDR3nt: TGCGCCGAGCCACTTCGGGGAGTAGATCAGCCCCAGCATTTT
d_gene: -; j_gene: TRBJ2-5; abundance: few; v_gene: TRBV5-4; len: 15; CDR3aa: CASSQTGEGMETQYF; CDR3nt: TGTGCCAGCAGCCAGACAGGGGAGGGGATGGAGACCCAGTACTTC
d_gene: TRBD1; j_gene: TRBJ1-5; abundance: few; v_gene: TRBV11-2; len: 18; CDR3aa: CASSPQTGPGDSNQPQHF; CDR3nt: TGTGCCAGCAGCCCCCAGACAGGGCCGGGGGATAGCAATCAGCCCCAGCATTTT
d_gene: TRBD1; j_gene: TRBJ1-5; abundance: few; v_gene: TRBV28; len: 16; CDR3aa: CASRKAGGLGNQPQHF; CDR3nt: TGTGCCAGCAGGAAGGCAGGGGGCTTGGGCAATCAGCCCCAGCATTTT
d_gene: TRBD2; j_gene: TRBJ2-1; abundance: many; v_gene: TRBV2; len: 19; CDR3aa: CASSSGLAGGPSSYNEQFF; CDR3nt: TGTGCCAGCAGTTCGGGACTAGCGGGGGGTCCTAGCTCCTACAATGAGCAGTTCTTC
d_gene: TRBD1; j_gene: TRBJ1-5; abundance: -; v_gene: TRBV5-1; len: 14; CDR3aa: CASSSGQGYQPQHF; CDR3nt: TGCGCCAGCAGCTCGGGACAGGGTTACCAGCCCCAGCATTTT
d_gene: -; j_gene: TRBJ2-2; abundance: few; v_gene: TRBV24-1; len: 15; CDR3aa: CATSNRAPSTGELFF; CDR3nt: TGTGCCACCAGTAACCGAGCGCCAAGCACCGGGGAGCTGTTTTTT
d_gene: -; j_gene: TRBJ1-1; abundance: -; v_gene: TRBV28; len: 16; CDR3aa: CASSSPGGEGRTEAFF; CDR3nt: TGTGCCAGCAGTTCCCCTGGGGGCGAGGGTAGGACTGAAGCTTTCTTT
d_gene: -; j_gene: TRBJ2-2; abundance: -; v_gene: TRBV25-1; len: 15; CDR3aa: CASSEFQGGTGELFF; CDR3nt: TGTGCCAGCAGTGAATTTCAAGGGGGCACCGGGGAGCTGTTTTTT
d_gene: -; j_gene: TRBJ2-1; abundance: -; v_gene: TRBV27; len: 15; CDR3aa: CASSPRGSSYNEQFF; CDR3nt: TGTGCCAGCAGTCCCCGTGGGAGCTCCTACAATGAGCAGTTCTTC
d_gene: -; j_gene: TRBJ1-2; abundance: -; v_gene: TRBV20-1; len: 11; CDR3aa: CSARAGNGYTF; CDR3nt: TGCAGTGCTAGAGCAGGGAACGGCTACACCTTC
d_gene: -; j_gene: TRBJ1-4; abundance: -; v_gene: TRBV9; len: 16; CDR3aa: CASSVAGGGRNEKLFF; CDR3nt: TGTGCCAGCAGCGTAGCCGGGGGGGGCCGGAATGAAAAACTGTTTTTT
d_gene: TRBD1; j_gene: TRBJ1-2; abundance: few; v_gene: TRBV6-1; len: 17; CDR3aa: CASSEAGQGIIYYGYTF; CDR3nt: TGTGCCAGCAGTGAAGCGGGACAGGGGATAATTTACTATGGCTACACCTTC
d_gene: TRBD1; j_gene: TRBJ2-5; abundance: few; v_gene: TRBV19; len: 15; CDR3aa: CASSPQTGGSETQYF; CDR3nt: TGTGCCAGTAGTCCCCAGACAGGGGGATCAGAGACCCAGTACTTC
d_gene: -; j_gene: TRBJ1-6; abundance: -; v_gene: TRBV6-6; len: 18; CDR3aa: CASSLLTGPSSYNSPLHF; CDR3nt: TGTGCCAGCAGTCTATTGACAGGCCCTAGCTCCTATAATTCACCCCTCCACTTT
d_gene: -; j_gene: TRBJ1-2; abundance: -; v_gene: TRBV28; len: 13; CDR3aa: CASRGPHPAGYTF; CDR3nt: TGTGCCAGCAGGGGGCCTCACCCTGCTGGCTACACCTTC
d_gene: TRBD1; j_gene: TRBJ2-3; abundance: -; v_gene: TRBV9; len: 17; CDR3aa: CASSVAPGNRGSDTQYF; CDR3nt: TGTGCCAGCAGCGTAGCACCCGGGAACAGGGGGTCGGATACGCAGTATTTT
d_gene: TRBD1; j_gene: TRBJ1-2; abundance: few; v_gene: TRBV5-1; len: 16; CDR3aa: CASSAGTGVANYGYTF; CDR3nt: TGCGCCAGCAGCGCCGGGACAGGGGTAGCTAACTATGGCTACACCTTC
d_gene: -; j_gene: TRBJ1-5; abundance: -; v_gene: TRBV19; len: 14; CDR3aa: CASSIDPTRQPQHF; CDR3nt: TGTGCCAGTAGTATAGACCCGACAAGGCAGCCCCAGCATTTT
d_gene: TRBD1; j_gene: TRBJ1-6; abundance: -; v_gene: TRBV6-6; len: 15; CDR3aa: CASSYSTGTGSPLHF; CDR3nt: TGTGCCAGCAGTTACTCGACAGGGACGGGTTCACCCCTCCACTTT
d_gene: TRBD2; j_gene: TRBJ2-5; abundance: -; v_gene: TRBV28; len: 15; CDR3aa: CASSFATSGGETQYF; CDR3nt: TGTGCCAGCAGTTTTGCGACTAGCGGGGGGGAGACCCAGTACTTC